This TCR beta chain was recorded in a study of T cells in Graves' hyperthyroidism and ophthalmopathy. RNA transcripts served as the template for amplifying TCR beta CDR3 regions. During a first-round RT-PCR of the TCR CDR3, the HTBI primer set was used. TCRdb redid the calling of the multiplex PCR reads with MiXCR, one entry per CDR3 protein. The repertoire includes approximately 500,000 distinct CDR3 sequences, 46% of them detected once, and roughly 8.2% sits in the top ten. Trimming stripped 3 bases from V and 0 bases from J, with 9 bases between. CDR1 is SGHTA, CDR2 FQGNSA, per germline. The CDR3 consists of 15 residues.

The source is a woman under 30 with Graves' hyperthyroidism. The V call is TRBV7-2, the J call TRBJ2-1, with TRBD2 as a possible D gene (6 bases). The material sequenced was peripheral blood or thyroid tissue (not recorded which). The CDR3 nucleotides are TGTGCCAGCAGCTTGTGGCGGGACTCCTACAATGAGCAGTTCTTC. It codes for CASSLWRDSYNEQFF.